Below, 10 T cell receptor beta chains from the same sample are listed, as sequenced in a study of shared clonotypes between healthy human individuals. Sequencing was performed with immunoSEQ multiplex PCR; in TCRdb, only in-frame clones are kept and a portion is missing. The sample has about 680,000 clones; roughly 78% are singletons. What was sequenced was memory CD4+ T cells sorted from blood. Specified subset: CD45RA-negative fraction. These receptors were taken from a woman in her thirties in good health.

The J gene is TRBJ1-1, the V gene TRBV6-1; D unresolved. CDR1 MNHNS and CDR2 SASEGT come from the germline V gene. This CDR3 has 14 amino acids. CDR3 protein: CASEYLGNTAEAFF. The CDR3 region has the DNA TGTGCTTCCGAGTATCTCGGCAATACCGCTGAAGCTTTCTTT.

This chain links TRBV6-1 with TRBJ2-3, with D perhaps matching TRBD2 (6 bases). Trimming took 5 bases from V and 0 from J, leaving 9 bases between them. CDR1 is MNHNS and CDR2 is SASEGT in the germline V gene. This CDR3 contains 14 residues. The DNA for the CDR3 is TGTGCCAGCAGTATAGCGGATAGCACAGATACGCAGTATTTT. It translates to CASSIADSTDTQYF.

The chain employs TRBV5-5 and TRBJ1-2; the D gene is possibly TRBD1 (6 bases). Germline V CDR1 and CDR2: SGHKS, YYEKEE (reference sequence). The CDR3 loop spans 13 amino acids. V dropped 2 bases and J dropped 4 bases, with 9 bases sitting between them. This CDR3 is CASSLQQGYGYTF. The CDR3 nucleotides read TGTGCCAGCAGCTTACAACAGGGCTATGGCTACACCTTC.

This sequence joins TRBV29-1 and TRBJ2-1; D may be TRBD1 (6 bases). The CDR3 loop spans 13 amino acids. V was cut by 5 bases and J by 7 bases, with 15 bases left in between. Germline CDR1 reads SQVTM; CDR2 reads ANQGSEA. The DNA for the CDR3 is TGCAGCGTTCTGCAGGGGCTAGGGAATGAGCAGTTCTTC. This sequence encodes CSVLQGLGNEQFF.

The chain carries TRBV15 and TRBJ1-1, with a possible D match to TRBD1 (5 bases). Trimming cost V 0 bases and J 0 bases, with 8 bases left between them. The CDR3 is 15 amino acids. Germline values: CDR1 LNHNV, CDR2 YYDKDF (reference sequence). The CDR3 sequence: CATSRDSRVNTEAFF. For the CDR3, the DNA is TGTGCCACCAGCAGAGATTCCAGGGTGAACACTGAAGCTTTCTTT.

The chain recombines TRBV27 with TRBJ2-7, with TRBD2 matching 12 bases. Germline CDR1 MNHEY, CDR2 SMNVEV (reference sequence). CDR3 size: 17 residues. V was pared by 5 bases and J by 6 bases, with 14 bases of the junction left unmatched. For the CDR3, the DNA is TGTGCCAGCAGTCCCTCCCCGATACTAGCGGGAGGTGGCGAGCAGTACTTC. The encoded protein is CASSPSPILAGGGEQYF.

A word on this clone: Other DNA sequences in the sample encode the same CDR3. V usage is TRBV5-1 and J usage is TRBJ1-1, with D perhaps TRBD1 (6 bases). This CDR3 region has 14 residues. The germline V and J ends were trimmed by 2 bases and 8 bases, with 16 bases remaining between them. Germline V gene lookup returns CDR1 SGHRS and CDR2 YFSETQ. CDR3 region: CASSFSSGVTEAFF. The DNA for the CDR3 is TGCGCCAGCAGCTTCTCATCAGGGGTAACGGAAGCTTTCTTT.

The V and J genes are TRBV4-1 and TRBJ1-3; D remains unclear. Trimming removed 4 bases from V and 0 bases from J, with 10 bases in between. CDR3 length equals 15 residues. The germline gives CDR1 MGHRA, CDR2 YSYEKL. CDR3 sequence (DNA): TGCGCCAGCAGCCCCTTGGACCTCTCTGGAAACACCATATATTTT. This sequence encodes CASSPLDLSGNTIYF.

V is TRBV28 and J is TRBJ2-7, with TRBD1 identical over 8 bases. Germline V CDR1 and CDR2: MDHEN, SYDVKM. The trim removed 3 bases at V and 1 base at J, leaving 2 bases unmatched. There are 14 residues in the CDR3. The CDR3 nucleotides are TGTGCCAGCAGTTTGTGGGACAGGTCCTACGAGCAGTACTTC. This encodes CASSLWDRSYEQYF.

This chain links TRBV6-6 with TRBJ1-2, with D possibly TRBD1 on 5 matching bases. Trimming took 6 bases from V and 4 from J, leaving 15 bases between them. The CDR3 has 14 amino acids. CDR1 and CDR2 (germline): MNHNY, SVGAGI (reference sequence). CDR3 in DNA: TGTGCCAGCAGCTATGACACAGGAATCTATGGCTACACCTTC. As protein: CASSYDTGIYGYTF.